This entry lists 17 T cell receptor beta chains sequenced from one sample in a study of regulatory T cells in long-lasting Graves disease. To make TCR beta libraries, researchers used iRepertoire HTBI primers and Arm-PCR of CDR3 regions. TCRdb recomputed calls from the multiplex PCR reads with MiXCR, one row per CDR3 protein. Among roughly 320,000 distinct CDR3 sequences listed, around 15% were seen once. Noted time point: newly diagnosed GD, antithyroid drugs for less than 3 months. Preparation of the TCR library used RNA extracted from PBMCs. A further study also used this sample, focusing on T cells in Graves' hyperthyroidism and ophthalmopathy.

The starting material was peripheral blood mononuclear cells (PBMCs), obtained at new diagnosis, from a patient treated with antithyroid drugs. The receptors come from a man between 35 and 55 years old with Graves disease.

About this clonotype itself: A much larger clone differs by one base, so this may be a read error. V is TRBV18 and J is TRBJ2-1; possible D gene TRBD1, 6 bases. Germline loops: CDR1 KGHSH, CDR2 LQKENI. The CDR3 spans 15 residues. The CDR3 sequence is CTSSTGTWATNEQFF. The CDR3 region has the DNA TGTACCAGCTCCACCGGGACATGGGCGACGAATGAGCAGTTCTTC.

This clonotype was picked up many times. This sequence joins TRBV19 and TRBJ2-5; 8 positions agree with TRBD1. After removal of 7 bases from V and 4 bases from J, the junction contained 11 bases not matched to a gene. The CDR3 contains 15 residues. Germline V gene sequence: CDR1 LNHDA, CDR2 SQIVND (reference sequence). The CDR3: CASTISTGELETQYF. The CDR3 bases are TGTGCCAGTACCATTTCGACAGGGGAACTAGAGACCCAGTACTTC.

The chain uses TRBV7-2 and TRBJ2-5; D perhaps matches TRBD1 (5 bases). V lost 2 bases and J lost 2, with 15 bases in between. Germline V lookup: CDR1 SGHTA, CDR2 FQGNSA. This CDR3 region has 16 residues. This CDR3 reads CASSLMWQGLQETQYF. Written as DNA, the CDR3 is TGTGCCAGCAGCTTAATGTGGCAGGGCCTACAAGAGACCCAGTACTTC.

This clonotype showed up many times. The chain combines TRBV6-5 with TRBJ2-1; no reliable D call. The germline V gene encodes CDR1 MNHEY and CDR2 SVGAGI. Trimming left V 0 bases short and J 0 bases short, with 9 bases between. This CDR3 has 16 amino acids. CDR3 coding DNA: TGTGCCAGCAGTTACTCGACCATTAGCTCCTACAATGAGCAGTTCTTC. Translating it yields CASSYSTISSYNEQFF.

At least ten counts were recorded for this clonotype. The chain is built from TRBV5-1 and TRBJ2-6; weak D call: TRBD1 (5 bases). The V gene lost 4 bases and the J gene lost 4 bases, with 18 bases spanning the gap. The CDR3 is made up of 17 amino acids. Germline-derived CDR1 and CDR2 are SGHRS and YFSETQ. The CDR3 coding sequence is TGCGCCAGCAGCCCCACCCCGTTTGGGGCCGGGGCCAACGTCCTGACTTTC. The encoded protein is CASSPTPFGAGANVLTF.

Details on this clonotype: A much larger clonotype is one base distant, so this may be a read error. The V and J genes are TRBV4-1 and TRBJ2-4, with D perhaps TRBD2 (6 bases). CDR1 is MGHRA and CDR2 is YSYEKL in the germline V gene. V was cut by 4 bases and J by 8 bases, with 18 bases left in between. CDR3 length equals 15 residues. In nucleotides, the CDR3 is TGCGCCAGCAGCCTATCACCGGAGGGCTGGGACATTCAGTACTTC. Residues: CASSLSPEGWDIQYF.

This clonotype occurred a few times. The chain joins TRBV5-5 to TRBJ2-5, with D unresolved. Trimming cost V 3 bases and J 1 base, with 7 bases left between them. The CDR3 extends over 13 amino acids. The germline CDR1 and CDR2 sequences are SGHKS and YYEKEE (reference sequence). This CDR3 is CASSSPTQETQYF. The CDR3 DNA reads TGTGCCAGCAGCTCACCCACCCAAGAGACCCAGTACTTC.

This clonotype was counted many times. This chain uses TRBV28 with TRBJ2-3, with 7 bases fitting TRBD2. Trimming cost V 6 bases and J 3 bases; bases outside gene matches: 6. There are 14 residues in the CDR3. Germline V gene sequence: CDR1 MDHEN, CDR2 SYDVKM. For the CDR3, the DNA is TGTGCCAGCAGGGGGGAGGGCCGTACAGATACGCAGTATTTT. This gives the protein CASRGEGRTDTQYF.

This clonotype was seen many times. The V gene is TRBV5-1, the J gene TRBJ2-7; 7 nucleotides line up with TRBD1. The germline V gene encodes CDR1 SGHRS and CDR2 YFSETQ. The length of the CDR3 is 14 residues. The junction had 5 bases not matched to a gene; V was cut back by 3 bases and J by 2 bases. CDR3 protein: CASSSTGIAYEQYF. In DNA form, the CDR3 reads TGCGCCAGCAGCTCGACAGGGATCGCCTACGAGCAGTACTTC.

This clonotype showed up many times. The germline gene is not matched at one end of the junction; a read error may be the cause. The chain recombines TRBV18 with TRBJ1-1, with unresolved D. The CDR3 totals 13 residues. Germline V gives CDR1 KGHSH, CDR2 LQKENI. The CDR3 is CASSPLGGIGAFF. CDR3 sequence (DNA): TGTGCCAGCTCCCCACTTGGAGGGATAGGAGCTTTCTTT.

The CDR3 nucleotides are TGTGCCAGCAGTTCCGATCTAAAAGGGGAAAAACTGTTTTTT. Its translation is CASSSDLKGEKLFF. The genes are TRBV6-2 or TRBV6-3 and TRBJ1-4; D is ambiguous. V was cut by 4 bases and J by 8 bases, with 14 bases left in between. The germline CDR1 and CDR2 sequences are MNHEY and SVGEGT. The length of the CDR3 is 14 residues.

J is TRBJ2-7 and V is TRBV5-6; D unclear. This CDR3 is 13 amino acids long. V was shortened by 2 bases and J by 5 bases, with 11 bases between the two germline ends. Germline CDR1 and CDR2: SGHDT and YYEEEE. CDR3 sequence (DNA): TGTGCCAGCAGCTTCCAACGTTTCGACGAGCAGTACTTC. As protein: CASSFQRFDEQYF.

The rearrangement links TRBV5-6 to TRBJ1-4, with D tentatively TRBD1 (5 bases). Per germline, CDR1 SGHDT and CDR2 YYEEEE. The CDR3 totals 15 residues. V lost 1 base and J 4 bases, leaving 11 bases between the germline ends. CDR3 nucleotide sequence: TGTGCCAGCAGCTTGCTCAACAGGTATAATGAAAAACTGTTTTTT. This encodes CASSLLNRYNEKLFF.

Many counts were recorded for this clonotype. The rearrangement links TRBV18 to TRBJ2-7, with TRBD2 matching over 8 bases. CDR1 is KGHSH, CDR2 LQKENI, per germline. V shed 3 bases and J 3 bases; nucleotides not matched to a gene: 7. This CDR3 contains 15 residues. The CDR3: CASSPEKRGYYEQYF. The CDR3, as DNA: TGTGCCAGCTCACCTGAGAAGCGGGGGTACTACGAGCAGTACTTC.

This clonotype appeared many times. The V call is TRBV12-3 or TRBV12-4, the J call TRBJ2-2; the D is unclear. The CDR3 contains 13 residues. V was trimmed by 2 bases and J by 6 bases, leaving 7 bases between them. The CDR3 loop is CASSLWPPGELFF. As DNA, the CDR3 is TGTGCCAGCAGTTTATGGCCTCCCGGGGAGCTGTTTTTT.

The table lists this clonotype with many counts. The chain couples TRBV20-1 to TRBJ2-7; D perhaps matches TRBD1 (8 bases). In germline, CDR1 is DFQATT, CDR2 SNEGSKA (reference sequence). This CDR3 comprises 13 residues. V lost 5 bases to trimming and J lost 3 bases, with 14 bases between them. The CDR3 is CSAHRGGSYEQYF. In DNA, the CDR3 is TGCAGTGCTCACAGGGGGGGCAGCTACGAGCAGTACTTC.

The rearrangement uses TRBV4-2 and TRBJ2-7; D remains ambiguous. This CDR3 comprises 15 residues. V lost 0 bases and J 2 bases, leaving 11 bases between the germline ends. Germline V gene data show CDR1 as LGHNA and CDR2 as YNFKEQ. The CDR3 loop is CASSQDMAVAYEQYF. As DNA, the CDR3 is TGTGCCAGCAGCCAAGATATGGCTGTTGCCTACGAGCAGTACTTC.